These 5 T cell receptor beta chains came from one sample sequenced in a study of T-cell reconstitution after alpha-beta-depleted transplantation in children. Preparation of the TCRbeta library involved a method that used unique molecular identifiers. TCRdb re-analysed the PCR reads in MiXCR, keeping a single row per CDR3 protein. The sample contains about 110,000 distinct CDR3 sequences, around 6.4% of which appear only once. This sample comprised PBMCs, mostly from graft donor cells, obtained 360 days after TCRalphabeta/CD19-depleted stem cell transplant. These receptors came from a male patient under 10 years old who had a stem cell transplant for acute lymphoblastic leukemia, so the T cells may come from the graft donor.

This clonotype has ten or more counts. The J gene is TRBJ2-4, the V gene TRBV7-9; 9 nucleotides agree with TRBD1. The CDR3 runs 16 residues. The V gene's germline CDR1 is SEHNR and CDR2 FQNEAQ (reference sequence). V shed 4 bases, J shed 7 bases, and the junction held 11 bases outside the gene matches. CDR3 DNA sequence: TGTGCCAGCAGCTATTACTCGGACAGGGGAGGGAACATTCAGTACTTC. Protein: CASSYYSDRGGNIQYF.

This clonotype was seen a few times. The rearrangement joins TRBV24-1 to TRBJ2-3; 9 nucleotides align to TRBD1. The CDR3 loop spans 17 amino acids. Germline V gives CDR1 KGHDR, CDR2 SFDVKD. The ends lost 3 bases at V and 1 base at J; junction bases unmatched: 7. CDR3 residues: CATSDLTGGEGTDTQYF. Written as DNA, the CDR3 is TGTGCCACCAGTGATCTAACAGGGGGCGAAGGCACAGATACGCAGTATTTT.

This clonotype was counted many times. The chain recombines TRBV20-1 with TRBJ2-1; 9 bases agree with TRBD1. The CDR3 is 13 residues long. Germline values: CDR1 DFQATT, CDR2 SNEGSKA (reference sequence). Trimming took 6 bases from V and 2 from J; bases not matched to a gene: 2. This CDR3 reads CSATGGPYNEQFF. CDR3 in DNA: TGCAGTGCCACAGGGGGCCCCTACAATGAGCAGTTCTTC.

The CDR3 DNA is TGCAGTGCTAGAGGGGAGTGGGGGGCGAGTGAGCAGTACTTC. Its protein product is CSARGEWGASEQYF. The chain carries TRBV20-1 and TRBJ2-7, with D possibly called TRBD1 or TRBD2 (6 bases each). The length of the CDR3 is 14 residues. V shed 1 base and J shed 7 bases, with 17 bases lying between them. The germline V gene has CDR1 DFQATT and CDR2 SNEGSKA (reference sequence).

The table lists this clonotype with many counts. The V gene is TRBV5-1, the J gene TRBJ2-7; 8 nucleotides align to TRBD1. Trimming at V came to 6 bases and at J to 3 bases, leaving 11 bases not matched to a gene. The CDR3 length is 15 residues. Germline V gene lookup returns CDR1 SGHRS and CDR2 YFSETQ. CDR3 in amino acids: CASTPGAGGNYEQYF. DNA for the CDR3: TGCGCCAGCACCCCTGGGGCAGGGGGCAACTACGAGCAGTACTTC.